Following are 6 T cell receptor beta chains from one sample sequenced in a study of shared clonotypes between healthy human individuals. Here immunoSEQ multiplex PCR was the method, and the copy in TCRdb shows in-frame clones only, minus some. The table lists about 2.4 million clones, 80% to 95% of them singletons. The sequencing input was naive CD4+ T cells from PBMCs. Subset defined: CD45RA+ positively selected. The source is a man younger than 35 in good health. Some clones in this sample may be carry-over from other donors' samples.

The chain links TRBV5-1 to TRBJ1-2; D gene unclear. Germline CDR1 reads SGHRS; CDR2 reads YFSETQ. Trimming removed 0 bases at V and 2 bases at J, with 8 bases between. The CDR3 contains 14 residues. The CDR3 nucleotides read TGCGCCAGCAGCTTGGAGCATTCAAACTATGGCTACACCTTC. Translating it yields CASSLEHSNYGYTF.

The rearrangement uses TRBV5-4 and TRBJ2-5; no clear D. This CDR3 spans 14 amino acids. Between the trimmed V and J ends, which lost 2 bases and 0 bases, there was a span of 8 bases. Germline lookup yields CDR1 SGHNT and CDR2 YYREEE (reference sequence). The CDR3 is CASSLGRNQETQYF. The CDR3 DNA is TGTGCCAGCAGCTTAGGTCGGAACCAAGAGACCCAGTACTTC.

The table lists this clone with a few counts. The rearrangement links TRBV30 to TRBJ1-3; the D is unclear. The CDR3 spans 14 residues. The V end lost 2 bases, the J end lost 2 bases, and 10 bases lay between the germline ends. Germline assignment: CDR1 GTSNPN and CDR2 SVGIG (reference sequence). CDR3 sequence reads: CAWSMGGAGNTIYF. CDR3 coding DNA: TGTGCCTGGAGTATGGGAGGAGCTGGAAACACCATATATTTT.

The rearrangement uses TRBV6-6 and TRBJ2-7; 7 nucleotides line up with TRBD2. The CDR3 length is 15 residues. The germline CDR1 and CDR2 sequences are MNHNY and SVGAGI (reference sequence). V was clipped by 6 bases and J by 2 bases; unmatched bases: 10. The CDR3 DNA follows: TGTGCCAGCAGCGCGGGTAGCGGGTCGGCCTACGAGCAGTACTTC. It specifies CASSAGSGSAYEQYF.

The CDR3, as DNA: TGTGCCAGCAGGAATGTACAGGGTTCAGCTTTCTTT. It encodes CASRNVQGSAFF. The gene calls are TRBV28 and TRBJ1-1; TRBD1 might be the D (6 bases). The CDR3 length is 12 residues. The germline V and J ends were trimmed by 6 bases and 10 bases, with 15 bases remaining between them. Per the germline V gene, CDR1 is MDHEN and CDR2 is SYDVKM.

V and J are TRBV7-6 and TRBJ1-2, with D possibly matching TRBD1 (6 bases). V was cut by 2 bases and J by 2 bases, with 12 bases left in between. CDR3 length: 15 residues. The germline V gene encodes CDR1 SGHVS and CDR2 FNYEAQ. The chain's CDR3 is CASSLTRQGNYGYTF. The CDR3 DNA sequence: TGTGCCAGCAGCTTAACAAGGCAGGGGAACTATGGCTACACCTTC.